This T cell receptor (beta chain) is drawn from a study of breast tumors, draining lymph nodes, adjacent tissues. Study results and limitations: Compared with lymph nodes, tumors were less diverse; compared with nontumor tissue, more.

To note about this clonotype: Antigen: not known. This may come from a read error, since a much larger clone is one base off.

Each CDR3 protein is one row after TCRdb ran MiXCR on the multiplex PCR reads. This table has 160,000 or so distinct CDR3 sequences, roughly 35% appearing once. Germline V gene lookup returns CDR1 DFQATT and CDR2 SNEGSKA (reference sequence). The CDR3 has 14 residues. Samples came from axillary lymph nodes draining the breast cancer. The TCR comes from a female donor with breast cancer. Some clones in this sample may be carry-over from other donors' samples. The chain uses TRBV20-1 and TRBJ2-5; D not certain. Sequenced: axillary lymph node tissue. This CDR3 reads CSARDGGRQATQYF. The CDR3 DNA sequence: TGCAGTGCTAGAGACGGCGGTAGGCAAGCGACCCAGTACTTC.